This TCR beta chain was observed in a study of T cell responses to AZD1222 COVID-19 vaccine. Profiling relied on immunoSEQ multiplex PCR, and the TCRdb table lists in-frame clones only, not all of them. Of more than 85,000 clones in the sample, approximately 90% were seen once. CDR1 is SNHLY, CDR2 FYNNEI, per germline. This CDR3 is built from 13 residues. V was clipped by 6 bases and J by 9 bases; unmatched bases: 5. The receptor's source is an adult in good health. The rearrangement links TRBV2 to TRBJ2-4; 10 bases are shared with TRBD1. Here the sequenced sample was peripheral blood, taken on day 0 of AZD1222 vaccination. CDR3 in DNA: TGTGCCAGCAGCGGGGGACAGGGGATCATTCAGTACTTC. Its translation: CASSGGQGIIQYF.